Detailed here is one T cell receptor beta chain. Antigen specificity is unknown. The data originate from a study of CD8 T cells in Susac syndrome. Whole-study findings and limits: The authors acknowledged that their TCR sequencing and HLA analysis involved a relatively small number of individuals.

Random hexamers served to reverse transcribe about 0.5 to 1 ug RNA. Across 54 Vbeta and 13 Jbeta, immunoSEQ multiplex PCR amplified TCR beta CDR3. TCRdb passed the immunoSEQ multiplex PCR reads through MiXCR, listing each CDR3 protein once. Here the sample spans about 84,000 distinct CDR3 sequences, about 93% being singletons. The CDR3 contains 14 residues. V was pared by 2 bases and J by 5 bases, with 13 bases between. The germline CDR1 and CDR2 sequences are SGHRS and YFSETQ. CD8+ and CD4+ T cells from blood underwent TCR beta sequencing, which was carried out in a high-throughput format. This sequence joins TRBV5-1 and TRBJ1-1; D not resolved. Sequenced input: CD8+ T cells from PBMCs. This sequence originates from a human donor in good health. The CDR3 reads CASSFFTQRTEAFF. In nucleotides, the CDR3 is TGCGCCAGCAGCTTCTTCACCCAAAGGACTGAAGCTTTCTTT.